This TCR beta chain emerged from a study of cytomegalovirus exposure and HLA in healthy donors (dated by TCRdb to 2015 to 2018). With regard to the full study: An earlier analysis of a few hundred of the donors reported 276 Gb of sequence data and 117 million unique TCR beta sequences obtained from about 200 million T cells. Approximately 300 gigabases of sequencing data and roughly 81 million unique TCR sequences made up an early release that covered fewer than 650 HLA-typed donors. Of the 398 genotyped donors, approximately 83% fell in the genetic ancestry cluster associated with self-reported Caucasian donors. The aim of the study was to test whether cataloging public T cell receptors could identify signatures of past pathogen exposure. Using immunosequencing, the study profiled T cell repertoires from 666 subjects and related those repertoires to cytomegalovirus serostatus. Besides the first cohort of some 670 subjects, a separate validation cohort made up of over 95 different subjects was used. To predict cytomegalovirus infection status, the study combined high-throughput TCR immunosequencing, statistical association of individual TCRs with disease status, and machine learning. A later analysis re-analyzed previously published TCR beta repertoires from hundreds of donors and added high-resolution HLA genotyping to study TCR occurrence patterns. Rather than drawing on any new phenotypic data, the later analysis identified candidate immune exposures from TCR beta sequences and the way those sequences occurred across donors. To decide whether each TCR beta V gene segment behaved as functional or pseudogenic, an earlier analysis of 587 of the donors relied on high-throughput TCR beta sequencing. Alongside the repertoire data, information on donor age, sex, ethnicity and CMV serostatus was compiled. Genome-wide SNP genotypes for about 65% of the 666 donors were used in a later genetic analysis, which treated that subset as a discovery cohort. All discovery cohort repertoires had been generated on a single sequencing platform. Both class I and class II loci were covered by HLA typing, at four-digit resolution. Typing coverage differed by locus: A, B, C, DRB1 and DQB1 were typed in about 620-640 donors, DQA1 in around 500, DPA1 in some 570, and DPB1 in approximately 450. Five DR-DQ haplotypes were handled as single units for association and clustering, since linkage in the cohort was strong. Among over 350 genotyped donors of the cohort, an average of about 240,000 unique TCR beta nucleotide sequences were sequenced per donor, about a sixth of them non-productive.

Receptor libraries were prepared by the immunoSEQ multiplex PCR assay. For the multiplex PCR, a mixture combining 60 forward primers for TCR Vbeta segments and 13 reverse primers for TCR Jbeta segments was used. A multiplex PCR assay on genomic DNA amplified the CDR3 region of rearranged TCR beta genes. The amplified TCR beta libraries were sequenced on the Illumina HiSeq System as 87-base-pair reads. As for the original processing: A later analysis counted about 80 million unique TCR beta chains across the 666 repertoires, and around 9.9 million of these chains were shared by at least two donors. Raw reads were error-corrected and collapsed into unique sequences with a nearest-neighbor algorithm that merged closely related sequences to remove PCR and sequencing errors. To assign V, D and J gene segments, CDR3 sequences were aligned to IMGT reference sequences. For a sequence to be retained, at least a six-nucleotide match to both a V gene segment and a J gene segment was required. Rearrangements were called productive when the CDR3 lacked stop codons and stayed in frame with V and J; all others were non-productive. CDR3 was defined by IMGT convention, running from the second conserved V-encoded cysteine to the conserved J-encoded phenylalanine. The earlier analysis of approximately 500 of the donors excluded sequences that lacked an unambiguous match to a single V gene segment. An earlier analysis of about 590 of the donors classified V segments as functional when productive rearrangements were above 56.7% and as segregating when the standard deviation between donors was above 5%. A statistical classification framework was developed to diagnose cytomegalovirus status using the catalog of TCR beta chain sequences. A later analysis assigned V and J genes by comparing TCR nucleotide sequences with IMGT/GENE-DB human TR gene sequences. The TCRdist pipeline was used in a later analysis to assign CDR3 sequences and most-parsimonious VDJ recombination scenarios. In a later analysis, each TCR beta chain was defined by its CDR3 amino acid sequence together with its V-gene family, and reads lacking a unique V-gene family were excluded. As a way to deal with suspected cross-contamination and a sequencing artifact, a later analysis dropped under 600 nucleotide sequences that were highly shared and had low generation probability. A later analysis calculated a clonal expansion index for each public chain from normalized within-repertoire ranks of inferred template counts. Generation probabilities in a later analysis came from a VDJ recombination model fitted to out-of-frame rearrangements, and those results were checked against IGoR. A later analysis scored TCR-TCR, TCR-HLA and TCR-CMV co-occurrence with hypergeometric tests, applying a repertoire-size bias correction to TCR pairs. To estimate false discovery rates, a later analysis permuted the HLA or CMV assignments 20 times. A later analysis grouped co-occurring TCRs with DBSCAN, adding TCRdist sequence similarity when clustering within HLA-allele-positive subsets. Repertoires with fewer than 30,000 or more than 120,000 public chains, plus five repertoires with anomalous nucleotide sharing, were excluded from co-occurrence clustering. Imported from immuneACCESS, the table was reduced by TCRdb to in-frame sequences with V and J called. These copies leave out some clones; in studies compared against another copy, an unresolved V gene accounts for under half, and the cause of the remainder is not known. V, J and clone size reflect that table, while D and trimming were determined from the DNA. This sample's table lists over 40,000 clones. Jointly, the top ten make up around 2% of the sample.

The full study reports these points: According to a later analysis, parvovirus B19, influenza, CMV and Epstein-Barr virus appeared linked to several top co-occurrence clusters. Because counts were too low, 15 to 20 rarely observed V segments, including chromosome 9 orphons, were left out of the earlier analysis of about 620 of the donors. In a later analysis, most CMV-associated TCR beta chains were found to appear HLA-restricted, with HLA associations seemingly driven largely by CMV exposure. In a later genetic analysis, fewer N-insertions in productive TCRs were reported among donors in an Asian-associated ancestry cluster than the approximately 710-donor mean. Because HLA typing was missing for some donors at each locus, association tests included only the typed subset. Cytomegalovirus status was reported to be diagnosed by the classifier with high specificity and sensitivity in both the original and validation cohorts. Most TCR sequences were observed very rarely across donors, whereas some public TCRs were present in many individuals. A later analysis found that TCR association rates varied across HLA loci, with DRB1 alleles showing the most associated TCRs and HLA-C alleles the fewest. Because the 87-base-pair reads could not distinguish some IMGT-functional V segments, including TRBV6-2 and TRBV6-3, those segments were excluded. In an earlier analysis of 500 to 650 of the donors, most TCR beta V segments appeared in productive rearrangements about 87% or about 30% of the time, broadly matching IMGT annotations. An association between a missense DCLRE1C variant and V-gene and J-gene trimming of TCR beta chains was found in a later genetic analysis and replicated in an independent cohort. A further reported finding was that TCR beta sequences accurately predicted the HLA-A and HLA-B alleles for most subjects in the first cohort. In vitro tests confirmed that a few of the cytomegalovirus-associated TCR beta chains recognize cytomegalovirus antigens. The sequencing pipeline was judged likely to have produced a cluster of highly shared sequence variants as a technical artifact. Compared with equally common non-associated chains, HLA-associated TCR beta chains in a later analysis were more clonally expanded and had lower generation probabilities. The authors suggested that the approach could potentially be extended to other disease states and immunological phenotypes. CMV serostatus was the only immune exposure information available for the cohort. When HLA alleles, especially DR and DQ, strongly co-occurred, TCR associations were difficult to assign to individual alleles. Correlated functional status among segregating V segments might be attributable to linkage disequilibrium, but an unknown experimental factor could not be ruled out. A later analysis associated about 16,000 TCR beta sequences with specific HLA alleles at a false discovery rate of 0.05. The cohort was sequenced for TCR beta chains only, and without alpha or paired-chain data the features that could be detected were limited. The study listed 150 to 200 TCR beta chains as associated with cytomegalovirus. Presence/absence analyses assumed roughly uniform sequencing depth across donors, an assumption that may not hold.

In total, just over 650 healthy bone marrow donors made up the cohort. All cohort members were sampled while nominally healthy, although unrecorded immune exposures were likely present. The donor tested CMV seronegative and was one of the 352 seronegative cohort members. Each donor provided a peripheral blood sample, and peripheral blood mononuclear cells were used for TCR beta sequencing. Genomic DNA was extracted from the blood cell samples with the Qiagen DNeasy Blood Extraction Kit. From cysteine to phenylalanine, the CDR3 is 16 amino acids long. The DNA shown is the 48-base CDR3, in frame from base 1. For CDR1 and CDR2, the germline V gene lists SGDLS and YYNGEE. V loses 4 bases of germline sequence and J loses 1 base, and the interval between the two ends is 14 bases. As for this clone: No antigen is known for it.

Recombination connected TRBV9 to TRBJ2-2, and possibly TRBD1, on 5 matching bases. Specimen: PBMCs. This sequence originates from a woman in her forties in good health and CMV-seronegative. The DNA sequence follows: TGTGCCAGCAGCCCCAGCCGGCAGGGGAACACCGGGGAGCTGTTTTTT. Its coded protein is CASSPSRQGNTGELFF.